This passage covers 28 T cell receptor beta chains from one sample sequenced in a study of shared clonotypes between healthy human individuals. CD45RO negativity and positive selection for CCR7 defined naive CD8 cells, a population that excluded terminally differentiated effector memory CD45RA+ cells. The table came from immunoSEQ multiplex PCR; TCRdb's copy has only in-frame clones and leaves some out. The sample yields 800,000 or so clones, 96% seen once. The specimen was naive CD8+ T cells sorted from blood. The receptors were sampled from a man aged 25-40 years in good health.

The CDR3 DNA is TGTGCCAGCAGCAATTTGCTGGGGGGGACAGGACGGGACGAGCAGTACTTC. Translation gives CASSNLLGGTGRDEQYF. The rearrangement links TRBV28 to TRBJ2-7, with a tentative D call TRBD1 (8 bases). This CDR3 contains 17 residues. Germline V gene sequence: CDR1 MDHEN, CDR2 SYDVKM. Trimming removed 6 bases from V and 5 bases from J, with 26 bases in between.

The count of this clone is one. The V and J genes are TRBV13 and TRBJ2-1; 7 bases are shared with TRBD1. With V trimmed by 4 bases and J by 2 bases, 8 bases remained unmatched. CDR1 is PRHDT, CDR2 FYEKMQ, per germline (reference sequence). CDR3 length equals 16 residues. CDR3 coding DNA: TGTGCCAGCAGCTCCGAGGGGGCGGTTCCCTACAATGAGCAGTTCTTC. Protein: CASSSEGAVPYNEQFF.

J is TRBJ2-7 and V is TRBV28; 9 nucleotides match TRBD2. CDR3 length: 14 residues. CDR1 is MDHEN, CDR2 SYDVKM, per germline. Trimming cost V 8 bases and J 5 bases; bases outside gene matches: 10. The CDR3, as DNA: TGTGCCAGCCTCCCTGGGACTAGCCACCACGAGCAGTACTTC. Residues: CASLPGTSHHEQYF.

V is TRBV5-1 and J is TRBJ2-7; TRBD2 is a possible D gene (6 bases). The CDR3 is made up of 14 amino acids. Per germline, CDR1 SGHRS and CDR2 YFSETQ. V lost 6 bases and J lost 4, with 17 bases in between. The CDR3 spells CASMSPEGLYEQYF. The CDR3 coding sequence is TGCGCCAGCATGAGTCCGGAGGGCCTTTACGAGCAGTACTTC.

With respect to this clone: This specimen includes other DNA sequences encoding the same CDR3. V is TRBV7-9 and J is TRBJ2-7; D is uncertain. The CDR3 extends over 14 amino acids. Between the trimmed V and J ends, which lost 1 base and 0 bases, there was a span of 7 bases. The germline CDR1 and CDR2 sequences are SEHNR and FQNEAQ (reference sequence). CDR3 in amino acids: CASSLVGNSYEQYF. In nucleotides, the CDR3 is TGTGCCAGCAGCTTAGTTGGGAACTCCTACGAGCAGTACTTC.

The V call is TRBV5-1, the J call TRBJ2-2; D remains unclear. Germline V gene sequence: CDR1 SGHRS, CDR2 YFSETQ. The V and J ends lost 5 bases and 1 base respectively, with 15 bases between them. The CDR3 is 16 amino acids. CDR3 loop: CASSSKAVGNTGELFF. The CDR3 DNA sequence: TGCGCCAGCAGTTCGAAGGCAGTTGGGAACACCGGGGAGCTGTTTTTT.

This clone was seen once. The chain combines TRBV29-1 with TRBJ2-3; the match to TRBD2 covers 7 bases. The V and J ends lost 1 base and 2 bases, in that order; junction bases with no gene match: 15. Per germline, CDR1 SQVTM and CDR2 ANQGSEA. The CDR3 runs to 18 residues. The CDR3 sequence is CSVEVLAASGRPTDTQYF. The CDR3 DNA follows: TGCAGCGTTGAAGTTTTAGCGGCTAGCGGACGACCCACAGATACGCAGTATTTT.

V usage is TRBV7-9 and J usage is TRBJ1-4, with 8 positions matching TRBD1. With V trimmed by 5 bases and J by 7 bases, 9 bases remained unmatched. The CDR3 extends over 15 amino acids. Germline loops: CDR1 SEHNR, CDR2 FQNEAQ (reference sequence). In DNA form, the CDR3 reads TGTGCCAGCAGCGGGAGCGGGACAGGCTTTGAAAAACTGTTTTTT. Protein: CASSGSGTGFEKLFF.

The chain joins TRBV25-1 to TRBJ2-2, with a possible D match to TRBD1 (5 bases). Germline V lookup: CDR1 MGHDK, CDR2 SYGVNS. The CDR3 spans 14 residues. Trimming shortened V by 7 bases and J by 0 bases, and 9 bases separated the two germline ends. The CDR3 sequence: CASTGYPNTGELFF. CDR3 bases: TGTGCCAGCACAGGGTACCCGAACACCGGGGAGCTGTTTTTT.

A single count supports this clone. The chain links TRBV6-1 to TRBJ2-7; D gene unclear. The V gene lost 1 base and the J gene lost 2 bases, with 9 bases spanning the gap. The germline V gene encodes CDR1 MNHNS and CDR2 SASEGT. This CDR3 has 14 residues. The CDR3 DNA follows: TGTGCCAGCAGTGAAGTGCAGGTCACCTACGAGCAGTACTTC. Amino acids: CASSEVQVTYEQYF.

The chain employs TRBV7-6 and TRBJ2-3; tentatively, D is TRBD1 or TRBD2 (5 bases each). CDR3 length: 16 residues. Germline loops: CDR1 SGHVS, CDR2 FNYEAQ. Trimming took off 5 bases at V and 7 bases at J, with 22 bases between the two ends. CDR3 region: CASSDPYRDRQYTQYF. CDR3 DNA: TGTGCCAGCAGCGACCCATACCGGGACCGACAGTATACGCAGTATTTT.

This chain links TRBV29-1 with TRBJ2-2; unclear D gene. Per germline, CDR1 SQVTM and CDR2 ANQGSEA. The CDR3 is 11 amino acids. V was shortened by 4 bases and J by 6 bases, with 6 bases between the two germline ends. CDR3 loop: CSVVLAGELFF. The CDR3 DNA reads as TGCAGCGTTGTCCTCGCCGGGGAGCTGTTTTTT.

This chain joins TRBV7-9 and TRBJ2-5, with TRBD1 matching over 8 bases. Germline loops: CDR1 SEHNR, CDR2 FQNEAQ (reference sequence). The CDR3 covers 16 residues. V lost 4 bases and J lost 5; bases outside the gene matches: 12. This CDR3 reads CASSSFRQGRWETQYF. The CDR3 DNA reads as TGTGCCAGCAGCTCCTTTCGACAGGGGAGATGGGAGACCCAGTACTTC.

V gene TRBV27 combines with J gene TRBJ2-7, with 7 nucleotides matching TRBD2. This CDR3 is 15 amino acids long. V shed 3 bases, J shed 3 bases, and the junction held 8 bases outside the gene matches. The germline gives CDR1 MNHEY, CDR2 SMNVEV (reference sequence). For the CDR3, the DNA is TGTGCCAGCAGTTTCGGGGCTCCTAGCGGCTACGAGCAGTACTTC. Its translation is CASSFGAPSGYEQYF.

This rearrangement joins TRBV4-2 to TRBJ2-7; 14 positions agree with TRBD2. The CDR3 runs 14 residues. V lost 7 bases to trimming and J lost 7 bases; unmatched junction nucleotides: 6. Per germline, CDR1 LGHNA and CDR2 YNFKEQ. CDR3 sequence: CASTGTSGSNEQYF. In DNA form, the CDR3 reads TGTGCCAGCACCGGGACTAGCGGGAGTAATGAGCAGTACTTC.

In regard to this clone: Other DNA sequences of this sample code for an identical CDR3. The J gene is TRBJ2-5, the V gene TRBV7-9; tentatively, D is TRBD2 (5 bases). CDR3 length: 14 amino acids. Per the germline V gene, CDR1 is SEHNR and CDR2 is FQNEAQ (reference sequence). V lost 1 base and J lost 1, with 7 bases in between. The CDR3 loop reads CASSLGGLQETQYF. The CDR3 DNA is TGTGCCAGCAGCTTAGGAGGACTCCAAGAGACCCAGTACTTC.

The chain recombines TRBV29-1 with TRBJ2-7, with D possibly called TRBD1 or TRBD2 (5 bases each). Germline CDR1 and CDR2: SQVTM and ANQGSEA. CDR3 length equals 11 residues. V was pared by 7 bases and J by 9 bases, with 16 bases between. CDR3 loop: CSALTGRGQYF. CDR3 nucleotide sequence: TGCAGCGCCCTCACGGGGCGCGGGCAGTACTTC.

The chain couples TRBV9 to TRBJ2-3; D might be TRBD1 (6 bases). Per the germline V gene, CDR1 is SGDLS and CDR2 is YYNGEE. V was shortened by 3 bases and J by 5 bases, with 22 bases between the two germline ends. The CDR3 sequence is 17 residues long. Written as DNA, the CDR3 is TGTGCCAGCAGCGCGGCGGACCACCCTCAAGGGGGAGATACGCAGTATTTT. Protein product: CASSAADHPQGGDTQYF.

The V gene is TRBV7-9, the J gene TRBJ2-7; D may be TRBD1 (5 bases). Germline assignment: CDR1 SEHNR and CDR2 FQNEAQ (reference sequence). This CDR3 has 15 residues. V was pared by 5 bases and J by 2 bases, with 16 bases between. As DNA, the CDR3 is TGTGCCAGCAGCGGACAAACATTAGATCCCTACGAGCAGTACTTC. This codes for CASSGQTLDPYEQYF.

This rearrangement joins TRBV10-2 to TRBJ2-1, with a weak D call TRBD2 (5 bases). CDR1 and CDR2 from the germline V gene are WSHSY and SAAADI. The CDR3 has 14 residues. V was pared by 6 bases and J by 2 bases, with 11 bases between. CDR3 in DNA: TGCGCCAGCAGCGGGGATTATGCCTACAATGAGCAGTTCTTC. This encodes CASSGDYAYNEQFF.

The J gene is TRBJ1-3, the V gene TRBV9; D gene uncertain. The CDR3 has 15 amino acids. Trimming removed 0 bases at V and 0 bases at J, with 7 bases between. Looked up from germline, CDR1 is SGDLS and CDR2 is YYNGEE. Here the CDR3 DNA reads TGTGCCAGCAGCGTAGTTGGCTTCTCTGGAAACACCATATATTTT. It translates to CASSVVGFSGNTIYF. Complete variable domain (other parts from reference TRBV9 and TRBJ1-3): DSGVTQTPKHLITATGQRVTLRCSPRSGDLSVYWYQQSLDQGLQFLIQYYNGEERAKGNILERFSAQQFPDLHSELNLSSLELGDSALYFCASSVVGFSGNTIYFGEGSWLTVV.

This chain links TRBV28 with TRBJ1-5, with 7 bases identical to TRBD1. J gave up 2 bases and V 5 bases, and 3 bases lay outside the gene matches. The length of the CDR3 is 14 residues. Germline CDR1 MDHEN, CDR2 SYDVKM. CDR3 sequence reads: CASSEQGGNQPQHF. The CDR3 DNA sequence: TGTGCCAGCAGTGAGCAGGGGGGCAATCAGCCCCAGCATTTT.

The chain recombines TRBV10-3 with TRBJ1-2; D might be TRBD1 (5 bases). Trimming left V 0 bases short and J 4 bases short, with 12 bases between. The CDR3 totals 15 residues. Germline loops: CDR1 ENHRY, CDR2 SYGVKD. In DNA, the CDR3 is TGTGCCATCAGTGAGTCCTACTCAGGGATCTATGGCTACACCTTC. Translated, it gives CAISESYSGIYGYTF.

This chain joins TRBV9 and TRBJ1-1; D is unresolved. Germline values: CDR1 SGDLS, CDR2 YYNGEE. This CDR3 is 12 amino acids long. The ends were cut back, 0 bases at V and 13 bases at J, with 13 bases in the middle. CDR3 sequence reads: CASSVDSGKNFF. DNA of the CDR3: TGTGCCAGCAGCGTAGATTCCGGGAAAAATTTCTTT.

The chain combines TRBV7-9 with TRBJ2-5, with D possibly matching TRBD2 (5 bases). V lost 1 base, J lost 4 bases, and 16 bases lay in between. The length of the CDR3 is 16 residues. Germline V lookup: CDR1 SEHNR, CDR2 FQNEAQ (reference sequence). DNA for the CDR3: TGTGCCAGCAGCTTAGTTATGGGTCGGGAAGTAGAGACCCAGTACTTC. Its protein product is CASSLVMGREVETQYF.

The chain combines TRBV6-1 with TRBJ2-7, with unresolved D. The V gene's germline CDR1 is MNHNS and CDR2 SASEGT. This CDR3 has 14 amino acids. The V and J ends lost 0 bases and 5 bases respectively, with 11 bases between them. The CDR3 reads CASSEAPLIDEQYF. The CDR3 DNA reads TGTGCCAGCAGTGAAGCGCCACTAATCGACGAGCAGTACTTC.

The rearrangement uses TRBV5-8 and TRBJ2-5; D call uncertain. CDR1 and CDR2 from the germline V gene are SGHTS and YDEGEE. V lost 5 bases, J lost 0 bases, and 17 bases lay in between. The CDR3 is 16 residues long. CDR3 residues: CASSPQPQTYQETQYF. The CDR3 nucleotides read TGTGCCAGCAGTCCCCAACCACAAACGTACCAAGAGACCCAGTACTTC.

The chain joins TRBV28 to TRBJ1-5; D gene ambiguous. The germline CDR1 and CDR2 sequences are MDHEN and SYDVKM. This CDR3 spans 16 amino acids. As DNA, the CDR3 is TGTGCTAACTTCCTCGGGGTCACCGACAGCAATCAGCCCCAGCATTTT. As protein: CANFLGVTDSNQPQHF.